The next 2 T cell receptor beta chains were all read from a single sample in a study of cytomegalovirus exposure and HLA in healthy donors. PCR was performed using 60 Vbeta and 13 Jbeta primers. TCRdb's table, derived via immunoSEQ multiplex PCR, lists solely in-frame clones and lacks some. This table has around 150,000 clones, around 80% appearing once. The sample taken for sequencing was PBMCs. All receptors come from a man aged 18 to 29 in good health and CMV-seronegative.

The CDR3 nucleotides are TGTGCCAGCAGCGTAGAACAGGGGGCGACGGGCTACACCTTC. Protein product: CASSVEQGATGYTF. This chain joins TRBV9 and TRBJ1-2; 9 bases line up with TRBD1. V shed 0 bases and J 8 bases; nucleotides not matched to a gene: 5. CDR3 length: 14 amino acids. Germline lookup yields CDR1 SGDLS and CDR2 YYNGEE.

This clone was detected only a few times. This chain joins TRBV28 and TRBJ1-2; D is unresolved. The CDR3 sequence is 12 residues long. Trimming took 2 bases from V and 8 from J, leaving 9 bases between them. Germline V gene data show CDR1 as MDHEN and CDR2 as SYDVKM. The CDR3 nucleotides read TGTGCCAGCAGTTTAATCGGTATCGGCTACACCTTC. Its translation: CASSLIGIGYTF.